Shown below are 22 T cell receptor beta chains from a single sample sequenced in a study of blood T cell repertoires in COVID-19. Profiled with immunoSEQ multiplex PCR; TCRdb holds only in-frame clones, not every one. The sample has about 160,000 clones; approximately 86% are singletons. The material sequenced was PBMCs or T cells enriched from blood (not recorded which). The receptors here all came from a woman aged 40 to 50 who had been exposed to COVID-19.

The CDR3, as DNA: TGTGCCAGCTCAGAGGGCCCTAATGAAAAACTGTTTTTT. Translation gives CASSEGPNEKLFF. The rearrangement uses TRBV18 and TRBJ1-4, with unresolved D. Germline CDR1 reads KGHSH; CDR2 reads LQKENI. The CDR3 contains 13 residues. V was cut by 5 bases and J by 3 bases, with 7 bases left in between.

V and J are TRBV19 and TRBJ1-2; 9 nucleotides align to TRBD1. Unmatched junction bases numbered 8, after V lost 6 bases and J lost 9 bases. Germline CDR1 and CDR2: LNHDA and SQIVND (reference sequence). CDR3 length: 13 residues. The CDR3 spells CASRTGGELSYTF. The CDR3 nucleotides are TGTGCCAGTAGGACAGGGGGGGAATTGAGCTACACCTTC.

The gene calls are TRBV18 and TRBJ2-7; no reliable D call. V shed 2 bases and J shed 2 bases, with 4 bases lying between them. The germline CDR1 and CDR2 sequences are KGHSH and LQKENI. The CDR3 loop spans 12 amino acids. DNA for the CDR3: TGTGCCAGCTCACCAAATACCTACGAGCAGTACTTC. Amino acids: CASSPNTYEQYF.

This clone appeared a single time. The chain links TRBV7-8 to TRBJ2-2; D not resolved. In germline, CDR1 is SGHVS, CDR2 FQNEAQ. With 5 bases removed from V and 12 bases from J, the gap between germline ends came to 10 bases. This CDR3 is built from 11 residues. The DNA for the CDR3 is TGTGCCAGCAGCCCCACGGTCCAGCTGTTTTTT. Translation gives CASSPTVQLFF.

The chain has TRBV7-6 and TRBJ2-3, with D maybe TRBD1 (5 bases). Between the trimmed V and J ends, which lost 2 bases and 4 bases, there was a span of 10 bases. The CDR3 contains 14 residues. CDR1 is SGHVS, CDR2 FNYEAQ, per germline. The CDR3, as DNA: TGTGCCAGCAGCTTATCCAGGGTCCCAGATACGCAGTATTTT. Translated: CASSLSRVPDTQYF.

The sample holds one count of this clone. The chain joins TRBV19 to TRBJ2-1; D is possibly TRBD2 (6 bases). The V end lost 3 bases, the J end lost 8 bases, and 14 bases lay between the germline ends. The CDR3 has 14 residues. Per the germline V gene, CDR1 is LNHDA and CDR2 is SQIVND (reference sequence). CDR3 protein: CASSISGSDYEQFF. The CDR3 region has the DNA TGTGCCAGTAGTATCTCCGGGAGTGATTATGAGCAGTTCTTC. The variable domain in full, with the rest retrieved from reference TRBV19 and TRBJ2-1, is DGGITQSPKYLFRKEGQNVTLSCEQNLNHDAMYWYRQDPGQGLRLIYYSQIVNDFQKGDIAEGYSVSREKKESFPLTVTSAQKNPTAFYLCASSISGSDYEQFFGPGTRLTVL.

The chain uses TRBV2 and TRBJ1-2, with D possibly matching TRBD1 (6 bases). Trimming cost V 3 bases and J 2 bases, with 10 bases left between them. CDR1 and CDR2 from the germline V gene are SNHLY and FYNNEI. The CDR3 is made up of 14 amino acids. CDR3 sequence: CASSETRGNYGYTF. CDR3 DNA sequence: TGTGCCAGCAGTGAGACCAGGGGAAACTATGGCTACACCTTC.

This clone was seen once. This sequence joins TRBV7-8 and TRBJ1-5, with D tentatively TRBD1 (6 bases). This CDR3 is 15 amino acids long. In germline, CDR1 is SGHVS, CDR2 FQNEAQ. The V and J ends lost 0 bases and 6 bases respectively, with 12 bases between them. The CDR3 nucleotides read TGTGCCAGCAGCTTAGCGTTCTCAGGGGTTCAGCCCCAGCATTTT. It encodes CASSLAFSGVQPQHF. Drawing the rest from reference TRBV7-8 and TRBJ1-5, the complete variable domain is GAGVSQSPRYKVAKRGQDVALRCDPISGHVSLFWYQQALGQGPEFLTYFQNEAQLDKSGLPSDRFFAERPEGSVSTLKIQRTQQEDSAVYLCASSLAFSGVQPQHFGDGTRLSIL.

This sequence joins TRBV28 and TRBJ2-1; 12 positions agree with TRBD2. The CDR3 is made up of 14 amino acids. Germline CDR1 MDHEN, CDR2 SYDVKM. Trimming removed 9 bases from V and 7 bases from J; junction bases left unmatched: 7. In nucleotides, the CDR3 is TGTGCCAGTCGGACTAGCGGGACTTGGAATGAGCAGTTCTTC. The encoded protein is CASRTSGTWNEQFF.

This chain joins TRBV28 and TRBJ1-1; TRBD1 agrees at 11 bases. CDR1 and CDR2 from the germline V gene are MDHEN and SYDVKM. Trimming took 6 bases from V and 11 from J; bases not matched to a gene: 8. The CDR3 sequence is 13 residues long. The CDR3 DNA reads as TGTGCCAGCAGCCAGGGGGGACAGGGGGGCGCTTTCTTT. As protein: CASSQGGQGGAFF.

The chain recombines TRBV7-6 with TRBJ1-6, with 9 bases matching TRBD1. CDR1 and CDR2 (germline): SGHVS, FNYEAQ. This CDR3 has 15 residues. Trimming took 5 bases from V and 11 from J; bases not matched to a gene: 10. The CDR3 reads CASSPTGTGSAPLHF. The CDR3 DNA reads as TGTGCCAGCAGCCCCACCGGGACAGGGTCGGCACCCCTCCACTTT.

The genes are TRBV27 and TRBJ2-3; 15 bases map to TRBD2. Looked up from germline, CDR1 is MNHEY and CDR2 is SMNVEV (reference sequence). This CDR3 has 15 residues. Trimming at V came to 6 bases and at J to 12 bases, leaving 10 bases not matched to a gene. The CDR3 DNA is TGTGCCAGCAGACAACCGGGACTAGCGGGGGGCGCTCAGTATTTT. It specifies CASRQPGLAGGAQYF.

For the CDR3, the DNA is TGCGCCAGCAGGGCCTGGGGGGGTCTGGATGAAGCTTTCTTT. This encodes CASRAWGGLDEAFF. The rearrangement links TRBV10-2 to TRBJ1-1, with D possibly matching TRBD1 (5 bases). CDR1 is WSHSY and CDR2 is SAAADI in the germline V gene. V was clipped by 6 bases and J by 7 bases, with 18 bases between them. The length of the CDR3 is 14 residues.

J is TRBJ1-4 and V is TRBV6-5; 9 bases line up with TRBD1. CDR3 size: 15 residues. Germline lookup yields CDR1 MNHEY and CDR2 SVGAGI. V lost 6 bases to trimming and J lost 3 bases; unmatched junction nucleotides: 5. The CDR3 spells CASSRTGVSNEKLFF. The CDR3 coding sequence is TGTGCCAGCAGCCGGACAGGGGTATCTAATGAAAAACTGTTTTTT.

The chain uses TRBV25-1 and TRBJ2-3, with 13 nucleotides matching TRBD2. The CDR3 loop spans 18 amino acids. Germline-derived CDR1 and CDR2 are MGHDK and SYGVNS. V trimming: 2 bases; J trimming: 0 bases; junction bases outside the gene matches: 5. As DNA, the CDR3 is TGTGCCAGCAGTGAAATGGGGACTAGCGGGATCAGCACAGATACGCAGTATTTT. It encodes CASSEMGTSGISTDTQYF.

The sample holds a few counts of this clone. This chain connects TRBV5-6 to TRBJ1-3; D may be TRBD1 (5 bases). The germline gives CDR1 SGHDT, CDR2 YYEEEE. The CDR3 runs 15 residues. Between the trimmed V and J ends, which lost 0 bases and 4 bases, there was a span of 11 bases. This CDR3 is CASSLAGIGGNTIYF. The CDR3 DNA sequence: TGTGCCAGCAGCTTGGCAGGGATTGGAGGAAACACCATATATTTT.

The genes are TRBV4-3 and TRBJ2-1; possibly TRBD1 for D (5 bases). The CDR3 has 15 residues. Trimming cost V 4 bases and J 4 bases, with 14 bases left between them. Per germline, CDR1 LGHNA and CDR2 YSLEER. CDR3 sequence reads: CASSLGHLGYNEQFF. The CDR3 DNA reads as TGCGCCAGCAGCCTAGGACACCTGGGGTACAATGAGCAGTTCTTC.

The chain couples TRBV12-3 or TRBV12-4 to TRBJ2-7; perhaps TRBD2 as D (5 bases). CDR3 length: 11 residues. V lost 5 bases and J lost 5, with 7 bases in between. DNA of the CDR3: TGTGCCAGCAGTGGACTGGACGAGCAGTACTTC. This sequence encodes CASSGLDEQYF.

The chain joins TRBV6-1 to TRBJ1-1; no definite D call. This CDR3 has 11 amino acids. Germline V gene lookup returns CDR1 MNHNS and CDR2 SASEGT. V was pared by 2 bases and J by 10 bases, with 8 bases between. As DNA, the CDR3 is TGTGCCAGCAGTGAACAGGCCTCAGCTTTCTTT. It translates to CASSEQASAFF.

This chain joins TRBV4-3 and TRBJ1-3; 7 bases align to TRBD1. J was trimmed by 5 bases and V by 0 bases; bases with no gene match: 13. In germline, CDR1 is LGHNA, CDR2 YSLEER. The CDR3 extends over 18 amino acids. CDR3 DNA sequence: TGCGCCAGCAGCCAAGATCTAGCATATTCGGACAGGCGAAACACCATATATTTT. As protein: CASSQDLAYSDRRNTIYF.

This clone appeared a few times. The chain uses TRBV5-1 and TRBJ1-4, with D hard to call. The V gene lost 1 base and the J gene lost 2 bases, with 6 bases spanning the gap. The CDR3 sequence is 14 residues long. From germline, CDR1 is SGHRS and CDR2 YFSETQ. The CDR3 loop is CASSLTATNEKLFF. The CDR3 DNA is TGCGCCAGCAGCTTGACAGCCACTAATGAAAAACTGTTTTTT.

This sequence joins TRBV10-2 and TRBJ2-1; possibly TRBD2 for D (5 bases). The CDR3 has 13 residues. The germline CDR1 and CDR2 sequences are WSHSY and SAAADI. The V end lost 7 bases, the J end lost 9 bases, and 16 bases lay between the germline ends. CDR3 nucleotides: TGCGCCAGCAACCCCGGGGTGAAGGTTGAGCAGTTCTTC. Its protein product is CASNPGVKVEQFF.